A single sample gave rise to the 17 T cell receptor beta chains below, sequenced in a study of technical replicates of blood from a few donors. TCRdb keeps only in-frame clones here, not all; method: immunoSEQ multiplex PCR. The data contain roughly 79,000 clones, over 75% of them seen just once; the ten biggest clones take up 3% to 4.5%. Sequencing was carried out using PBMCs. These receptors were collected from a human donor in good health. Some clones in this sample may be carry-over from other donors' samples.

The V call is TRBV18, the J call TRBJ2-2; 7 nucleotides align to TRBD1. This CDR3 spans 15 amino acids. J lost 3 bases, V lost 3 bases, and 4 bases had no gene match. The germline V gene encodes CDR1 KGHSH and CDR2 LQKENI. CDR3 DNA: TGTGCCAGCTCACCGTTTACAGGGGACACCGGGGAGCTGTTTTTT. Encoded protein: CASSPFTGDTGELFF.

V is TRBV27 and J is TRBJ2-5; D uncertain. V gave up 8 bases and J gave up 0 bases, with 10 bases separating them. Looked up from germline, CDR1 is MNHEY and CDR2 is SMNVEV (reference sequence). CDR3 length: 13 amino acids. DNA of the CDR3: TGTGCCAGCTCTGACTGGGACCAAGAGACCCAGTACTTC. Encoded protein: CASSDWDQETQYF.

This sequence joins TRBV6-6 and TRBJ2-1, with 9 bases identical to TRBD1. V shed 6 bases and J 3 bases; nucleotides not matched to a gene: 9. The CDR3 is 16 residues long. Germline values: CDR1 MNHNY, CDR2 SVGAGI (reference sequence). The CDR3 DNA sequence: TGTGCCAGCAGGAACGGGGACAGGGCGGTCTACAATGAGCAGTTCTTC. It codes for CASRNGDRAVYNEQFF.

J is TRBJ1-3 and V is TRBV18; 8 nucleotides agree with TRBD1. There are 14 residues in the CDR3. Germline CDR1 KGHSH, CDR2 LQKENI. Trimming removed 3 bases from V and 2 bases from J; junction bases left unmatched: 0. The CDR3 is CASSPDRAGNTIYF. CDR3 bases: TGTGCCAGCTCACCGGACAGGGCTGGAAACACCATATATTTT. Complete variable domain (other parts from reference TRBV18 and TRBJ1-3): NAGVMQNPRHLVRRRGQEARLRCSPMKGHSHVYWYRQLPEEGLKFMVYLQKENIIDESGMPKERFSAEFPKEGPSILRIQQVVRGDSAAYFCASSPDRAGNTIYFGEGSWLTVV.

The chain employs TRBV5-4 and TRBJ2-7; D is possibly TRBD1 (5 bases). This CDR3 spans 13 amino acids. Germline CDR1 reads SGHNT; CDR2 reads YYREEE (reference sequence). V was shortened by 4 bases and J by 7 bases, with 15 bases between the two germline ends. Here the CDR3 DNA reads TGTGCCAGCAGCCAGCAGGGTTCAAGAGAGCAGTACTTC. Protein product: CASSQQGSREQYF.

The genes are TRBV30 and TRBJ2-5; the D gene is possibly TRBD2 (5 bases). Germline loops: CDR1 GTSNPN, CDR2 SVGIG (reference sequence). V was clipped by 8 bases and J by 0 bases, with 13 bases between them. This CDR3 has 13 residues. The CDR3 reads CAALGVNQETQYF. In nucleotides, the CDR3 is TGTGCCGCCCTGGGAGTTAACCAAGAGACCCAGTACTTC.

DNA of the CDR3: TGCAGCGTTCTCTTCCCGGGGAAAGCTGAAGCTTTCTTT. This gives the protein CSVLFPGKAEAFF. The genes are TRBV29-1 and TRBJ1-1; no clear D. The CDR3 covers 13 residues. Deletions cut 5 bases from V and 6 bases from J, with 16 bases between. Germline V CDR1 and CDR2: SQVTM, ANQGSEA. The full variable domain, in which reference TRBV29-1 and TRBJ1-1 provide the parts outside the CDR3, is SAVISQKPSRDICQRGTSLTIQCQVDSQVTMMFWYRQQPGQSLTLIATANQGSEATYESGFVIDKFPISRPNLTFSTLTVSNMSPEDSSIYLCSVLFPGKAEAFFGQGTRLTVV.

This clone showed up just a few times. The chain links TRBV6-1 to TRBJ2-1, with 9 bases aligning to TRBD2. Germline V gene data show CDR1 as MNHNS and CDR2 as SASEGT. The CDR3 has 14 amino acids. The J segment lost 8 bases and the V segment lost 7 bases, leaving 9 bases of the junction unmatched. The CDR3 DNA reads TGTGCCAGCACCTTGGGGCGGGAGGGTTATGAGCAGTTCTTC. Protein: CASTLGREGYEQFF.

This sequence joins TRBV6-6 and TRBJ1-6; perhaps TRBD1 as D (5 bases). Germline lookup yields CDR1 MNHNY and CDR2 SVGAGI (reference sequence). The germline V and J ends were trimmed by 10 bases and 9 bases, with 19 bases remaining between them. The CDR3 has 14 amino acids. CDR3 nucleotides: TGTGCCACCTCCTTTATTAGGGGATTTTCACCCCTCCACTTT. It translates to CATSFIRGFSPLHF.

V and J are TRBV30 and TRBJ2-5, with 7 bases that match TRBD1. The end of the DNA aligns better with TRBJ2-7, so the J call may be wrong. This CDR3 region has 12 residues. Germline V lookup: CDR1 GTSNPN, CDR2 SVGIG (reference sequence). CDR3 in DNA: TGTGCCTGGGGGACAGCAGCCTACGAGCAGTACTTC. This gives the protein CAWGTAAYEQYF.

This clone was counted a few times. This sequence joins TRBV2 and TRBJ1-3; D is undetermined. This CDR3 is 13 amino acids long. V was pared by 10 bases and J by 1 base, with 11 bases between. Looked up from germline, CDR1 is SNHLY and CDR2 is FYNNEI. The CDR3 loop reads CAILPGSGNTIYF. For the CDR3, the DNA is TGTGCCATACTGCCGGGGTCTGGAAACACCATATATTTT.

This CDR3 reads CASSLAGLDSPLHF. CDR3 in DNA: TGCGCCAGCAGCTTGGCAGGGCTTGATTCACCCCTCCACTTT. V and J are TRBV5-1 and TRBJ1-6, with D perhaps TRBD1 (5 bases). CDR1 is SGHRS, CDR2 YFSETQ, per germline. This CDR3 comprises 14 residues. Trimming removed 0 bases from V and 8 bases from J, with 9 bases in between.

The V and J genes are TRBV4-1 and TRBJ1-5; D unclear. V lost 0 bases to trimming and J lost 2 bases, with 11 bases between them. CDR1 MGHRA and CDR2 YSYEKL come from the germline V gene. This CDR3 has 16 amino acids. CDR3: CASSQDIGGGNQPQHF. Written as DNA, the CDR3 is TGCGCCAGCAGCCAAGACATCGGAGGAGGCAATCAGCCCCAGCATTTT.

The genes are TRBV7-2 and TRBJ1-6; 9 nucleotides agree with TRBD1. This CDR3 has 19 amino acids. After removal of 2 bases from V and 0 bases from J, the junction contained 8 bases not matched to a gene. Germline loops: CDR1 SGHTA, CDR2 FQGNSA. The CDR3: CASSLRTGARSSYNSPLHF. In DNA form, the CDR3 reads TGTGCCAGCAGCTTAAGGACAGGGGCCCGGAGCTCCTATAATTCACCCCTCCACTTT.

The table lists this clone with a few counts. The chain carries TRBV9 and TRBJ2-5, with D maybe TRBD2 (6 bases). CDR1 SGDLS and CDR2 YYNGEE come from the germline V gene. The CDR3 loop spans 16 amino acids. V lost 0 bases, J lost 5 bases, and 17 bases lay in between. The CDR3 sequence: CASSVGDRGGGETQYF. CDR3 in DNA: TGTGCCAGCAGCGTAGGTGATAGGGGAGGAGGGGAGACCCAGTACTTC.

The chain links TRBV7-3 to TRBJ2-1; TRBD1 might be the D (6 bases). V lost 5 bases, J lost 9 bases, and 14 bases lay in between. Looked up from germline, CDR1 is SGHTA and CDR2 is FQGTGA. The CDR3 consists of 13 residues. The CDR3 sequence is CASSRQGSGEQFF. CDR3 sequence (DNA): TGTGCCAGCAGCCGCCAGGGGTCTGGTGAGCAGTTCTTC. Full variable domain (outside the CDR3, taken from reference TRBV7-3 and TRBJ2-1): GAGVSQTPSNKVTEKGKYVELRCDPISGHTALYWYRQSLGQGPEFLIYFQGTGAADDSGLPNDRFFAVRPEGSVSTLKIQRTERGDSAVYLCASSRQGSGEQFFGPGTRLTVL.

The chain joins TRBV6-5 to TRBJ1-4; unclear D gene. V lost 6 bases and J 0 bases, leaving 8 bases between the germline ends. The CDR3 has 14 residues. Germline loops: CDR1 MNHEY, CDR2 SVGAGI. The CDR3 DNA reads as TGTGCCAGCAGACTCCAGGCAACTAATGAAAAACTGTTTTTT. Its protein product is CASRLQATNEKLFF.